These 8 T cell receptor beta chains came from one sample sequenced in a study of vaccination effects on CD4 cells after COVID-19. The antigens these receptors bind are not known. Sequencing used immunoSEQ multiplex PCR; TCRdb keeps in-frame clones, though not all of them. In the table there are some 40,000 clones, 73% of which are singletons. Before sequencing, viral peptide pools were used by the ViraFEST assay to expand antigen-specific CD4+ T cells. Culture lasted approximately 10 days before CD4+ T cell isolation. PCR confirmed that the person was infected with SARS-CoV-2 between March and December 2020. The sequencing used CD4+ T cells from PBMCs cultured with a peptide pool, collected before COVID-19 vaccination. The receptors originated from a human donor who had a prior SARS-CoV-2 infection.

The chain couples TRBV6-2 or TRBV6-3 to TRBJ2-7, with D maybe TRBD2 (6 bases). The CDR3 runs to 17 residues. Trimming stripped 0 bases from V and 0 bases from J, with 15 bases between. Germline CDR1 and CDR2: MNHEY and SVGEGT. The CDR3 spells CASSYSIPGRNSYEQYF. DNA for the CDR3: TGTGCCAGCAGTTACTCTATCCCCGGGAGAAACTCCTACGAGCAGTACTTC.

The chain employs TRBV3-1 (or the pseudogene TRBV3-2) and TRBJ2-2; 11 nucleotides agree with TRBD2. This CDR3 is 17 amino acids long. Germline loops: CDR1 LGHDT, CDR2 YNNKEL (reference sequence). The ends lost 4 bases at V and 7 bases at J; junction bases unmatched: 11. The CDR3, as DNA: TGTGCCAGCAGCCTAGCGGGAGGGCCAAAGCGAAACGGGGAGCTGTTTTTT. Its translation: CASSLAGGPKRNGELFF.

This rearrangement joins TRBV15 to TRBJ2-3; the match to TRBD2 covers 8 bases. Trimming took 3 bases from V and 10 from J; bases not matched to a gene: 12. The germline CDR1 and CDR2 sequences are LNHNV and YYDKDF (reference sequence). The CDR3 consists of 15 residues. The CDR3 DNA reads TGTGCCACCAGCAGCTATATGACTAGCGTCTCGGCGCAGTATTTT. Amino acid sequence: CATSSYMTSVSAQYF.

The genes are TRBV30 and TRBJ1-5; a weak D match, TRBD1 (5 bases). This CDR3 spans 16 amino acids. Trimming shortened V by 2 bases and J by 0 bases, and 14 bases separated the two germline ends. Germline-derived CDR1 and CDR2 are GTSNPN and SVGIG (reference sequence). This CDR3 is CAWSIQGRDSNQPQHF. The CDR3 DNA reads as TGTGCCTGGAGTATCCAGGGTAGGGATAGCAATCAGCCCCAGCATTTT.

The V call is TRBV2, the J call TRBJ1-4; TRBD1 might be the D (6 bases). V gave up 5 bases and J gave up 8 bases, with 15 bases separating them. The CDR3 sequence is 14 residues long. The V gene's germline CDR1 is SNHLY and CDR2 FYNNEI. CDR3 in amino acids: CASSNRDMEEKLFF. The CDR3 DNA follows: TGTGCCAGCAGTAATAGGGACATGGAAGAAAAACTGTTTTTT.

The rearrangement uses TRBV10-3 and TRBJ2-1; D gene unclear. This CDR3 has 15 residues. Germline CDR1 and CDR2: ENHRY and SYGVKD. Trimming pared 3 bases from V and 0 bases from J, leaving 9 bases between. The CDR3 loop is CAISENLGSYNEQFF. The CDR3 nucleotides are TGTGCCATCAGTGAAAACCTAGGCTCCTACAATGAGCAGTTCTTC.

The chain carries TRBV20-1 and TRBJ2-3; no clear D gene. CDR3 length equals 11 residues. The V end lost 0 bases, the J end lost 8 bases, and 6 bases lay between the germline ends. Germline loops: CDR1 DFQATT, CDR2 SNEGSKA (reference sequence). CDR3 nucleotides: TGCAGTGCTAGAGACATTGGTACGCAGTATTTT. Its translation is CSARDIGTQYF.

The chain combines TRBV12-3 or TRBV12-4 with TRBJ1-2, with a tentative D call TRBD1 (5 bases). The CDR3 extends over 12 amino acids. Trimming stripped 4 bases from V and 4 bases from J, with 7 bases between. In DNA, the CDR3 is TGTGCCAGCAGTTCCCAGGGCTATGGCTACACCTTC. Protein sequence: CASSSQGYGYTF.